Reported below is one T cell receptor (beta chain). In this sample, this clonotype turned up many times. Its antigen is unknown. There are no base qualities to consult, and no much larger clone falls within one base. Genomic DNA served as template for TCR beta VDJ combination and CDR3 sequence profiling. TCR repertoire sequencing was run on an Illumina HiSeq 2000. The paper's data handling went like this. Repertoires were assessed using TRBV/TRBJ rearrangement plots, CDR3 size and DJ length profiles, and Simpson's diversity index. The immunodominant clone was defined as the most abundant DNA sequence in deep sequencing data. CDR3 amino acid sequences were screened for sharing across subjects and were compared with published repertoires and the VDJdb database. TCRdb's own reprocessing of the public reads used fastp at Q25 and MiXCR and kept productive beta chains. CDR3 protein duplicates are merged, each entry listing the most common genes and DNA. These V and J calls originate from TCRdb's pipeline instead of the authors' own analysis. This sample comprises approximately 200,000 distinct CDR3 sequences, under 70% of them detected only once. About half of the sample lies in the top ten.

CDR1 is given as SQVTM and CDR2 as ANQGSEA, both from the germline V gene. At the junction V is shortened by 5 bases and J by 5 bases, with 19 bases in between. Reading from cysteine to phenylalanine, the CDR3 counts 14 amino acids. This entry keeps only the CDR3 DNA: 42 bases, framed from base 1. The sample originates from a study of CD8+CD57+ T cells in acquired aplastic anemia (dated by TCRdb to 2017 to 2018). Context from the whole study: Extracted DNA from sorted CD4+ and CD8+ cells averaged about 3 ug, ranging from about 0.19 to 30 ug.

The study deep-sequenced TCR repertoires of sorted CD4+ and CD8+ blood T cells from severe aplastic anemia patients and healthy subjects. Ficoll-Paque density gradient centrifugation was used to isolate peripheral blood mononuclear cells. Before DNA was extracted, CD4+ and CD8+ T cells were sorted using either FACS or magnetic beads. Overall results and qualifications from the work: Roughly 30 CD8+ CDR3 sequences were found to be shared between patients and controls, but these sequences appeared to be highly expressed in patients and within the immunodominant clones of the patients. Patients and healthy controls showed no significant difference in CD8+ Simpson's diversity (P=0.060).

The TCR comes from a human donor with severe aplastic anemia or a healthy control (not recorded which). The chain is encoded by TRBV29-1 joined to TRBJ2-7; possibly the D gene is TRBD2, per 6 matching bases. The sequenced sample consisted of sorted CD4+, CD8+, or CD8+CD57+ T cells (not recorded which) from PBMCs. The CDR3 is CSVLTTGEPHEQYF. Read as DNA, the sequence is TGCAGCGTTCTAACGACGGGGGAGCCCCACGAGCAGTACTTC.